One sample yielded the 3 T cell receptor beta chains listed below, sequenced in a study of blood T cell repertoires in COVID-19. This table comes from immunoSEQ multiplex PCR, and its TCRdb copy is limited to in-frame clones, with some not included. The sample has about 56,000 clones, about 90% seen once. The material sequenced was peripheral blood. All receptors come from a human donor in a cohort sampled during active COVID-19.

The V call is TRBV5-4, the J call TRBJ2-5, with 7 bases aligning to TRBD1. CDR3 size: 15 residues. The germline CDR1 and CDR2 sequences are SGHNT and YYREEE (reference sequence). V lost 5 bases, J lost 2 bases, and 9 bases stayed unmatched. The CDR3: CASRRDRARQETQYF. The CDR3 bases are TGTGCCAGCAGGAGGGACAGAGCAAGACAAGAGACCCAGTACTTC.

The rearrangement links TRBV4-1 to TRBJ2-7, with TRBD2 identical over 7 bases. This CDR3 contains 17 residues. In germline, CDR1 is MGHRA, CDR2 YSYEKL. Unmatched junction bases numbered 13, after V lost 2 bases and J lost 3 bases. The CDR3 coding sequence is TGCGCCAGCAGCCAAAAGTTAGCGGGTCGGCGGGACTACGAGCAGTACTTC. It codes for CASSQKLAGRRDYEQYF.

The rearrangement links TRBV20-1 to TRBJ2-1; 11 bases fit TRBD2. Per the germline V gene, CDR1 is DFQATT and CDR2 is SNEGSKA (reference sequence). The CDR3 has 16 amino acids. V was clipped by 3 bases and J by 10 bases; unmatched bases: 14. This chain's CDR3 is CSASRPLAGGPGEQFF. The CDR3 DNA is TGCAGTGCTAGTCGCCCTTTAGCGGGGGGGCCAGGAGAGCAGTTCTTC.